This note documents a single T cell receptor beta chain sequence. The sample belongs to a study of shared clonotypes between healthy human individuals. In the study overall: Per-donor plates numbered three CD4 naive, three CD4 memory, two CD8 naive and one CD8 memory.

The CDR3 loop spans 13 amino acids. Germline trimming cut 10 bases from V and 2 bases from J; bases unmatched to any gene: 6. CDR1 and CDR2 from the germline V gene are MNHEY and SVGAGI. TCRdb keeps only in-frame clones here, not all; method: immunoSEQ multiplex PCR. The sample consists of millions of clones, roughly 96% of them appearing once. V and J are TRBV6-5 and TRBJ2-3; the match to TRBD2 covers 7 bases. The clonotype originates from a man younger than 35 in good health. Sequenced material: naive CD4+ T cells sorted from blood. The subset: CD45RA+ positively selected. The DNA for the CDR3 is TGTGCCACGCGGGACTACACCACAGATACGCAGTATTTT. Protein product: CATRDYTTDTQYF.